These 20 T cell receptor beta chains were all obtained from the same sample, sequenced in a study of T cell responses to AZD1222 COVID-19 vaccine (dated by TCRdb to the early 2020s). Library construction relied on the immunoSEQ multiplex PCR assay. TCRdb took over this immuneACCESS table, retaining in-frame rearrangements with V and J assigned. Such tables are incomplete; in checked studies, under half of the missing clones stem from an unresolved V gene, and the remainder is unexplained. This sample has roughly 140,000 clones in its table, and about nine tenths of those were observed once. The biggest ten clones account for about 1.9% of the sample. Taken with the paper, the label for time point translates to: about 28 days (+/-7) after the second vaccine dose. Here the sequenced sample was peripheral blood, taken 28 days after the second AZD1222 dose. The receptor set was obtained from an adult who received the AZD1222 COVID-19 vaccine.

The genes are TRBV29-1 and TRBJ2-7; TRBD2 might be the D (7 bases). The V end was cut by 5 bases, the J end by 1 base, with 12 bases between. The germline V gene encodes CDR1 SQVTM and CDR2 ANQGSEA. This CDR3 is 13 amino acids long. The CDR3 DNA reads TGCAGCGTTAAAAGCGGGACATCCTACGAGCAGTACTTC. This gives the protein CSVKSGTSYEQYF.

The V gene is TRBV7-6, the J gene TRBJ2-7; a weak D match, TRBD1 (5 bases). The length of the CDR3 is 13 residues. V lost 3 bases, J lost 2 bases, and 8 bases lay in between. Per the germline V gene, CDR1 is SGHVS and CDR2 is FNYEAQ. The CDR3 is CASSFQGTYEQYF. Here the CDR3 DNA reads TGTGCCAGCAGCTTCCAGGGTACCTACGAGCAGTACTTC.

V gene TRBV5-1 combines with J gene TRBJ2-3; 7 bases match TRBD2. CDR1 and CDR2 (germline): SGHRS, YFSETQ. J lost 1 base, V lost 3 bases, and 8 bases had no gene match. The CDR3 runs to 16 residues. The CDR3 spells CASSYLSGGGTDTQYF. In DNA form, the CDR3 reads TGCGCCAGCAGCTACTTATCTGGGGGGGGCACAGATACGCAGTATTTT. The complete variable domain, with remaining parts taken from reference TRBV5-1 and TRBJ2-3, reads KAGVTQTPRYLIKTRGQQVTLSCSPISGHRSVSWYQQTPGQGLQFLFEYFSETQRNKGNFPGRFSGRQFSNSRSEMNVSTLELGDSALYLCASSYLSGGGTDTQYFGPGTRLTVL.

The genes are TRBV10-3 and TRBJ1-1, with D perhaps TRBD1 (6 bases). Deletions cut 0 bases from V and 12 bases from J, with 14 bases between. The CDR3 contains 13 residues. From germline, CDR1 is ENHRY and CDR2 SYGVKD. Written as DNA, the CDR3 is TGTGCCATCAGTGAGTCGGATGTGGGGGACACTTTCTTT. Translated, it gives CAISESDVGDTFF.

The CDR3 protein is CASSENLYGYTF. In DNA, the CDR3 is TGTGCCAGCAGTGAGAACCTATATGGCTACACCTTC. The chain employs TRBV6-1 and TRBJ1-2; unclear D gene. Germline CDR1 is MNHNS and CDR2 is SASEGT. V was pared by 3 bases and J by 5 bases, with 7 bases between. The CDR3 extends over 12 amino acids.

This clone was seen a single time. The chain recombines TRBV6-1 with TRBJ1-5, with a possible D match to TRBD1 (5 bases). The CDR3 runs to 15 residues. The V end was cut by 3 bases, the J end by 0 bases, with 9 bases between. CDR1 is MNHNS and CDR2 is SASEGT in the germline V gene. The CDR3 loop is CASSDQGTSNQPQHF. For the CDR3, the DNA is TGTGCCAGCAGTGACCAAGGGACTAGCAATCAGCCCCAGCATTTT.

This clone was detected once. The V call is TRBV6-2 or TRBV6-3, the J call TRBJ1-2, with D tentatively TRBD1 (5 bases). Germline CDR1 is MNHEY and CDR2 is SVGEGT. CDR3 length equals 13 residues. Trimming shortened V by 3 bases and J by 8 bases, and 13 bases separated the two germline ends. The CDR3 sequence: CASSYNRMGGYTF. CDR3 in DNA: TGTGCCAGCAGTTATAACAGGATGGGAGGCTACACCTTC.

The J gene is TRBJ1-6, the V gene TRBV25-1, with TRBD1 identical over 7 bases. Germline CDR1 is MGHDK and CDR2 is SYGVNS. The junction had 3 bases not matched to a gene; V was cut back by 3 bases and J by 7 bases. The CDR3 runs 14 residues. The CDR3 sequence: CASSDPRGNSPLHF. The CDR3 DNA follows: TGTGCCAGCAGTGATCCCAGGGGGAATTCACCCCTCCACTTT.

The V and J genes are TRBV29-1 and TRBJ1-1; D unclear. Germline V gene data show CDR1 as SQVTM and CDR2 as ANQGSEA. CDR3 length: 12 residues. V was clipped by 4 bases and J by 0 bases, with 6 bases between them. This CDR3 is CSVGAVNTEAFF. DNA of the CDR3: TGCAGCGTTGGGGCAGTGAACACTGAAGCTTTCTTT. Full variable domain (remainder filled in from reference TRBV29-1 and TRBJ1-1): SAVISQKPSRDICQRGTSLTIQCQVDSQVTMMFWYRQQPGQSLTLIATANQGSEATYESGFVIDKFPISRPNLTFSTLTVSNMSPEDSSIYLCSVGAVNTEAFFGQGTRLTVV.

V and J are TRBV5-1 and TRBJ2-1; a possible D gene is TRBD2 (7 bases). Germline CDR1 SGHRS, CDR2 YFSETQ. The V and J ends lost 1 base and 0 bases respectively, with 8 bases between them. The CDR3 has 15 residues. The CDR3 protein is CASSLRGASYNEQFF. The CDR3 nucleotides read TGCGCCAGCAGCTTGCGGGGGGCCTCCTACAATGAGCAGTTCTTC.

The CDR3 sequence: CASSYSSNQPQHF. CDR3 coding DNA: TGTGCCAGCAGTTACTCTAGCAATCAGCCCCAGCATTTT. The chain employs TRBV6-6 and TRBJ1-5; D unresolved. The V end was cut by 0 bases, the J end by 0 bases, with 0 bases between. The CDR3 loop spans 13 amino acids. Per germline, CDR1 MNHNY and CDR2 SVGAGI (reference sequence).

This chain uses TRBV10-2 with TRBJ2-1; D is unclear. CDR3 length: 14 amino acids. The ends were cut back, 2 bases at V and 4 bases at J, with 9 bases in the middle. The V gene's germline CDR1 is WSHSY and CDR2 SAAADI. This chain's CDR3 is CASSEVKRYNEQFF. The CDR3 DNA reads as TGCGCCAGCAGTGAGGTTAAGAGATACAATGAGCAGTTCTTC.

J is TRBJ1-5 and V is TRBV10-2; D remains unclear. CDR3 length: 15 amino acids. Trimming shortened V by 2 bases and J by 2 bases, and 10 bases separated the two germline ends. The germline CDR1 and CDR2 sequences are WSHSY and SAAADI. The CDR3 reads CASSEISRGNQPQHF. CDR3 sequence (DNA): TGCGCCAGCAGTGAGATTTCGCGGGGCAATCAGCCCCAGCATTTT.

The gene calls are TRBV9 and TRBJ1-5; TRBD1 matches 7 bases. Germline CDR1 reads SGDLS; CDR2 reads YYNGEE. V lost 4 bases to trimming and J lost 5 bases; unmatched junction nucleotides: 3. This CDR3 contains 13 residues. This CDR3 is CASSIGQDQPQHF. CDR3 in DNA: TGTGCCAGCAGCATAGGACAGGATCAGCCCCAGCATTTT.

The rearrangement uses TRBV7-2 and TRBJ1-4; 9 bases are shared with TRBD1. This CDR3 has 18 residues. The germline V gene encodes CDR1 SGHTA and CDR2 FQGNSA. V lost 3 bases to trimming and J lost 0 bases; unmatched junction nucleotides: 8. DNA of the CDR3: TGTGCCAGCAGCTTTGGGACAGGGAGGGGCCCAACTAATGAAAAACTGTTTTTT. This sequence encodes CASSFGTGRGPTNEKLFF.

This clone was counted once. V is TRBV3-1 (or the pseudogene TRBV3-2) and J is TRBJ1-5, with 7 positions matching TRBD1. The V and J ends lost 5 bases and 5 bases, in that order; junction bases with no gene match: 9. In germline, CDR1 is LGHDT, CDR2 YNNKEL (reference sequence). CDR3 length equals 15 residues. CDR3 loop: CASSSSAQGYQPQHF. In DNA form, the CDR3 reads TGTGCCAGCAGCTCCTCCGCACAGGGGTATCAGCCCCAGCATTTT.

V gene TRBV6-1 combines with J gene TRBJ2-1, with 11 bases matching TRBD2. CDR3 length: 19 residues. With 2 bases clipped from V and 7 bases from J, the junction kept 16 bases outside the gene matches. Germline V CDR1 and CDR2: MNHNS, SASEGT. In DNA, the CDR3 is TGTGCCAGCAGTGAACGTCTGATTAGCGGGAGGGTTTACAATAATGAGCAGTTCTTC. Its translation is CASSERLISGRVYNNEQFF.

The DNA for the CDR3 is TGCGCCAGCAGCTCCGCCGGGGAGCTGTTTTTT. As protein: CASSSAGELFF. This chain uses TRBV5-1 with TRBJ2-2; D uncertain. The CDR3 is 11 amino acids. Looked up from germline, CDR1 is SGHRS and CDR2 is YFSETQ. Trimming left V 3 bases short and J 6 bases short, with 3 bases between. Full variable domain (missing parts from reference TRBV5-1 and TRBJ2-2): KAGVTQTPRYLIKTRGQQVTLSCSPISGHRSVSWYQQTPGQGLQFLFEYFSETQRNKGNFPGRFSGRQFSNSRSEMNVSTLELGDSALYLCASSSAGELFFGEGSRLTVL.

The chain recombines TRBV18 with TRBJ2-5; D not certain. V was trimmed by 0 bases and J by 1 base, leaving 9 bases between them. Germline CDR1 reads KGHSH; CDR2 reads LQKENI. The CDR3 length is 15 residues. This CDR3 is CASSPPSKAQETQYF. CDR3 nucleotides: TGTGCCAGCTCACCACCGTCAAAGGCCCAAGAGACCCAGTACTTC.

The chain employs TRBV30 and TRBJ2-2; D perhaps matches TRBD2 (6 bases). Trimming took off 4 bases at V and 6 bases at J, with 18 bases between the two ends. Germline V gene data show CDR1 as GTSNPN and CDR2 as SVGIG (reference sequence). The CDR3 length is 15 residues. CDR3 in DNA: TGTGCCTGGAAGCCCTGGGAGGCAAAATCCGGGGAGCTGTTTTTT. Amino acids: CAWKPWEAKSGELFF. The whole variable domain, filled in from reference TRBV30 and TRBJ2-2, reads SQTIHQWPATLVQPVGSPLSLECTVEGTSNPNLYWYRQAAGRGLQLLFYSVGIGQISSEVPQNLSASRPQDRQFILSSKKLLLSDSGFYLCAWKPWEAKSGELFFGEGSRLTVL.